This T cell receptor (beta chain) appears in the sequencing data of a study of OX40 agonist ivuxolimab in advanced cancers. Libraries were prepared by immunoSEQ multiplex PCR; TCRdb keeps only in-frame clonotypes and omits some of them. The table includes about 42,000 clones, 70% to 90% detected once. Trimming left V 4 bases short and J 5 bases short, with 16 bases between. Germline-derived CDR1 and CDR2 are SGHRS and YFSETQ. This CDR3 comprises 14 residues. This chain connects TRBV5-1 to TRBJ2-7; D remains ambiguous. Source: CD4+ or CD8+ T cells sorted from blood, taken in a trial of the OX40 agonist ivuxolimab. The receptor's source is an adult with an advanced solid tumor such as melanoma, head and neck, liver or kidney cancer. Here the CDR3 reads CASSQFGPENEQYV. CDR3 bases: TGCGCCAGCAGCCAGTTTGGCCCGGAAAACGAGCAGTACGTC.